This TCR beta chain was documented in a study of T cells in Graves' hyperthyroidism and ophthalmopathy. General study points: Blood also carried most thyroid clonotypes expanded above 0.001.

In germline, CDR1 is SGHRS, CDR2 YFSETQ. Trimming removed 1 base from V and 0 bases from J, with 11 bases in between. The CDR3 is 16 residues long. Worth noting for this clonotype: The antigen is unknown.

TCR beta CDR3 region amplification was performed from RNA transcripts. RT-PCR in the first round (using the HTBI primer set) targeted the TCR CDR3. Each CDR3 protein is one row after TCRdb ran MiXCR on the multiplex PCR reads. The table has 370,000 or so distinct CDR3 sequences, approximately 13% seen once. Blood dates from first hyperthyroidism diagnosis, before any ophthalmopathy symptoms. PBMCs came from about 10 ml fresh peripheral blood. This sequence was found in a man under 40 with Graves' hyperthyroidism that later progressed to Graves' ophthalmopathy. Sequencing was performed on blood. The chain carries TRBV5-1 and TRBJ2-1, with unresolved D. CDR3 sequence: CASSLFAVRSYNEQFF. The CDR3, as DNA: TGCGCCAGCAGCTTGTTTGCGGTACGCTCCTACAATGAGCAGTTCTTC.